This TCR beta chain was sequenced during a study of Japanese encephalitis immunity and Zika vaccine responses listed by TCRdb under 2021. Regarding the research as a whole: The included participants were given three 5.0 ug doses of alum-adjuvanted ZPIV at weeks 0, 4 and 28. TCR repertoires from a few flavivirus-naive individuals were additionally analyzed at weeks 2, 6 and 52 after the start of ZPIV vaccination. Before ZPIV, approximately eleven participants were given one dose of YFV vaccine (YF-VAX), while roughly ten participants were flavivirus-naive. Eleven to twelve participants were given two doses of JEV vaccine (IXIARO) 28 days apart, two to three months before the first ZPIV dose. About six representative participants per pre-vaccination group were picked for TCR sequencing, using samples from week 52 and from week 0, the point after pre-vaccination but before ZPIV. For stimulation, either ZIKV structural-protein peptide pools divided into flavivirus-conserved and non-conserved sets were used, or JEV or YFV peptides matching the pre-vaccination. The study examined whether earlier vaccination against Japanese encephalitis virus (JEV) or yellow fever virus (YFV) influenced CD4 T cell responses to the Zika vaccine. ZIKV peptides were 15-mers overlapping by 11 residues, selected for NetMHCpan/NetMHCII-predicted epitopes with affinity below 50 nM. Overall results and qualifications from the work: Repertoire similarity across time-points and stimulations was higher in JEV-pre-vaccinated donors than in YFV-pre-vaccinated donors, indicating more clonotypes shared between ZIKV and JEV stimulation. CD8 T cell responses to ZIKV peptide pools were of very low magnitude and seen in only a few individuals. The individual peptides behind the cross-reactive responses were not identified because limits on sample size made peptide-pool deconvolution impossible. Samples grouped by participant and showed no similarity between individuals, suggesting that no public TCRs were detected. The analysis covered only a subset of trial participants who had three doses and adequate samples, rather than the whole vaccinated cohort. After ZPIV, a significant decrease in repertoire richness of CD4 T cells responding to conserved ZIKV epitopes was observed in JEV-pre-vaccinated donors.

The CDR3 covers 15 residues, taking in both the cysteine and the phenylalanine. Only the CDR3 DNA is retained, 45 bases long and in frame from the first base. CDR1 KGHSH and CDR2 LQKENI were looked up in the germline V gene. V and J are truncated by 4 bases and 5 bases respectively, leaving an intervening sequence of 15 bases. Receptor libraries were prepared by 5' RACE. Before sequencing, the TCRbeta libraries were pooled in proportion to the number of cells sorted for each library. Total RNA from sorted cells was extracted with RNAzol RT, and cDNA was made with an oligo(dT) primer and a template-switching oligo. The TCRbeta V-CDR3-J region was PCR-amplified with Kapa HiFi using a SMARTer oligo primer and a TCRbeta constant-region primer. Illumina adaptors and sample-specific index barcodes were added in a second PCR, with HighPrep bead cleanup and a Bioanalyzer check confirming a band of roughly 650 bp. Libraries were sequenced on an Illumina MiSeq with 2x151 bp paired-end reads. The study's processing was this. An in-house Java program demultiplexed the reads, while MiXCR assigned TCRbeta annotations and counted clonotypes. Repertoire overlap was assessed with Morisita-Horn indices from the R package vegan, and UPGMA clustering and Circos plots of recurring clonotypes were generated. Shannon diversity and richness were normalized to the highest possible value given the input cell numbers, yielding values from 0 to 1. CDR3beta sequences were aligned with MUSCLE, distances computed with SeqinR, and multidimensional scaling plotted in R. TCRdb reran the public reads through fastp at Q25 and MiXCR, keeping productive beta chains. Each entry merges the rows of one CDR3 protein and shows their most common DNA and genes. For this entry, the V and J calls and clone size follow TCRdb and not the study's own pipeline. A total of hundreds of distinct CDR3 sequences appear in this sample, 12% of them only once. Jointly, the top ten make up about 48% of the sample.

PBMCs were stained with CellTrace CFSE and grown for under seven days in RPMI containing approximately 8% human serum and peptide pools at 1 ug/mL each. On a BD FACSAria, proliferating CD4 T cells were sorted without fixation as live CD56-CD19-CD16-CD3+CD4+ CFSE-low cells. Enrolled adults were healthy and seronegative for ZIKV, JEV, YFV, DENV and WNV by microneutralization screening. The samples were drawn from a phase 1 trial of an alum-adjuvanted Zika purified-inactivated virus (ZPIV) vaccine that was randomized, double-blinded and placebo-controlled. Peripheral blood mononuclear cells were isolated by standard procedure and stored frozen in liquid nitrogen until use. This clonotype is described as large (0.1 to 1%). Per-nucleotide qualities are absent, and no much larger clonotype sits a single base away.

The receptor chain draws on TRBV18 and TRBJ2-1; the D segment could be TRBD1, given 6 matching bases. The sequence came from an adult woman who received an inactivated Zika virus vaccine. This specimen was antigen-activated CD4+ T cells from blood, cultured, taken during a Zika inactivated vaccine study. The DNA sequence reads TGTGCCAGCTCACGAACAGGGAACCCTGACAATGAGCAGTTCTTC. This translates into CASSRTGNPDNEQFF.